These 5 T cell receptor beta chains were sequenced from one sample in a study of T cell responses to AZD1222 COVID-19 vaccine. Only in-frame clones appear in the TCRdb table, and some are missing; sequencing was by immunoSEQ multiplex PCR. The sample includes more than 100,000 clones, over 75% of them seen just once. The specimen was peripheral blood, collected on day 0 of AZD1222 vaccination. Every receptor here comes from an adult in good health.

J is TRBJ2-7 and V is TRBV14; the match to TRBD1 covers 7 bases. The CDR3 is made up of 12 amino acids. In germline, CDR1 is SGHDN, CDR2 FVKESK. V shed 5 bases and J 6 bases; nucleotides not matched to a gene: 4. As DNA, the CDR3 is TGTGCCAGCAGCAAACAGGGGACCGAGCAGTACTTC. Amino acid sequence: CASSKQGTEQYF.

This chain links TRBV18 with TRBJ1-6; D remains unclear. The CDR3 spans 13 residues. Between the trimmed V and J ends, which lost 0 bases and 9 bases, there was a span of 6 bases. The germline V gene has CDR1 KGHSH and CDR2 LQKENI. The CDR3 nucleotides are TGTGCCAGCTCACCACCTGCTCGTTCACCCCTCCACTTT. Translation gives CASSPPARSPLHF.

V is TRBV6-5 and J is TRBJ1-1, with D possibly matching TRBD1 (5 bases). This CDR3 comprises 14 residues. V lost 6 bases to trimming and J lost 2 bases, with 13 bases between them. Per germline, CDR1 MNHEY and CDR2 SVGAGI. CDR3 loop: CASRYRGGNTEAFF. CDR3 sequence (DNA): TGTGCCAGCAGATACCGGGGGGGTAACACTGAAGCTTTCTTT.

The chain has TRBV6-5 and TRBJ1-2, with TRBD1 identical over 11 bases. This CDR3 has 14 amino acids. Trimming at V came to 7 bases and at J to 3 bases, leaving 4 bases not matched to a gene. Germline V gene lookup returns CDR1 MNHEY and CDR2 SVGAGI. CDR3 loop: CASMRTGGDYGYTF. The CDR3 DNA reads TGTGCCAGCATGAGGACAGGGGGCGACTATGGCTACACCTTC.

The chain recombines TRBV28 with TRBJ2-7; tentative D call: TRBD2 (6 bases). V was trimmed by 6 bases and J by 4 bases, leaving 22 bases between them. The CDR3 totals 16 residues. Germline V gene data show CDR1 as MDHEN and CDR2 as SYDVKM. This CDR3 is CASRPNGGPYPYEQYF. DNA of the CDR3: TGTGCCAGCAGACCTAACGGGGGTCCCTACCCTTACGAGCAGTACTTC.